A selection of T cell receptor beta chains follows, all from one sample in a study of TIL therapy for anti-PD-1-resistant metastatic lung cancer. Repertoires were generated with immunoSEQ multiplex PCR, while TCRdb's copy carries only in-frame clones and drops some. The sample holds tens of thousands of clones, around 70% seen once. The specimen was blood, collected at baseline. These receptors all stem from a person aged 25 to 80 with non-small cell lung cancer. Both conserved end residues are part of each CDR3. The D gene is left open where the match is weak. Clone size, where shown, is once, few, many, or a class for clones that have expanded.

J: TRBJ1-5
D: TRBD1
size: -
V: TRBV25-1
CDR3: CASSDGTGPGFGPQHF
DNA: TGTGCCAGCAGTGACGGGACAGGGCCTGGTTTTGGGCCCCAGCATTTT

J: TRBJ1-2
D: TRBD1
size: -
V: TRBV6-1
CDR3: CASSKKTGEDYGYTF
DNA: TGTGCCAGCAGTAAAAAGACAGGGGAGGACTATGGCTACACCTTC

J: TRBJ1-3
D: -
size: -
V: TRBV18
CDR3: CASSPRQARSGNTIYF
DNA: TGTGCCAGCTCACCACGACAGGCCCGCTCTGGAAACACCATATATTTT

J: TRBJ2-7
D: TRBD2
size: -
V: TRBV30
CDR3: CAWTSGSYEQYF
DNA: TGTGCCTGGACTAGCGGCTCCTACGAGCAGTACTTC

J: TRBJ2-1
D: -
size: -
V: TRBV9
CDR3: CASSYRRDPLHEQFF
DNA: TGTGCCAGCAGCTATCGCCGGGACCCATTACATGAGCAGTTCTTC

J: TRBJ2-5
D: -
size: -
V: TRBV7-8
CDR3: CASSLAIRITEKFQETQYF
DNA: TGTGCCAGCAGCTTAGCGATCCGTATCACAGAAAAGTTCCAAGAGACCCAGTACTTC

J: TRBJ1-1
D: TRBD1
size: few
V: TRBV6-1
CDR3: CATDRGKGTNTEAFF
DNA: TGTGCCACCGACAGGGGAAAAGGGACGAACACTGAAGCTTTCTTT

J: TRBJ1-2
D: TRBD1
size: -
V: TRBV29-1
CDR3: CSSGTGSFGYTF
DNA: TGCAGTTCCGGGACAGGGAGCTTTGGCTACACCTTC

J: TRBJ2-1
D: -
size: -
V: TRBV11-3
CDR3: CASSPGPSGAYNEQFF
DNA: TGTGCCAGCAGCCCGGGACCGTCGGGGGCCTACAATGAGCAGTTCTTC

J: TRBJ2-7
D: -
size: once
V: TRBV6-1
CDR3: CASSEGAATEQYF
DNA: TGTGCCAGCAGTGAGGGAGCGGCTACAGAGCAGTACTTC

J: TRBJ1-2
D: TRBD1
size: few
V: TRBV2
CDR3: CASSPGQGAYGYTF
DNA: TGTGCCAGCAGTCCCGGACAGGGAGCTTATGGCTACACCTTC

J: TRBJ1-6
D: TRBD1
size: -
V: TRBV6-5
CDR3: CASSYSRDRVNSPLHF
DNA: TGTGCCAGCAGTTACTCGAGGGACAGGGTTAATTCACCCCTCCACTTT

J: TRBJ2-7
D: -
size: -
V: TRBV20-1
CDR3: CSATRDWEQYF
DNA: TGCAGTGCGACCCGGGACTGGGAGCAGTACTTC

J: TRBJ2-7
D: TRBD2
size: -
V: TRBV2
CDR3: CASKREDHEQYF
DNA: TGTGCCAGCAAGCGGGAGGACCACGAGCAGTACTTC

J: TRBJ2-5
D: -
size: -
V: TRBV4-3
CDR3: CASSQDFSSGTRQYF
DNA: TGCGCCAGCAGCCAAGATTTCTCGTCTGGGACACGACAGTACTTC

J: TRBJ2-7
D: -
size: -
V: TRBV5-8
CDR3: CASSLVWPGEQYF
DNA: TGTGCCAGCAGCTTGGTGTGGCCCGGCGAGCAGTACTTC

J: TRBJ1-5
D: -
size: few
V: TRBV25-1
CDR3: CASSTGPSNQPQHF
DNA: TGTGCCAGCAGTACAGGGCCGAGTAATCAGCCCCAGCATTTT

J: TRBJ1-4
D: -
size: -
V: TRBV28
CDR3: CASSPHQGRGEEKLFF
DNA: TGTGCCAGCAGTCCTCACCAGGGGAGGGGCGAGGAAAAACTGTTTTTT